This entry lists 13 T cell receptor beta chains sequenced from one sample in a study of identical twins. MiXCR, applied by TCRdb to the 5' RACE reads, yields one record per CDR3 protein. Of a few hundred thousand distinct CDR3 sequences in the sample, around 8.8% were seen once. This sample was shared with a second study, whose subject was yellow fever vaccine responses in identical twins.

Sequencing was carried out using CD8+ T cells sorted from blood. The receptors come from a woman aged 18-30 years in good health.

This clonotype was counted ten times or more. J is TRBJ2-3 and V is TRBV20-1, with 9 bases that match TRBD2. CDR1 and CDR2 (germline): DFQATT, SNEGSKA (reference sequence). Losses at the gene ends were 6 bases for V and 10 bases for J; bases not matched to a gene: 8. The CDR3 extends over 12 amino acids. The CDR3: CSARSGTSPQYF. The CDR3 region has the DNA TGCAGTGCCCGAAGTGGGACTAGCCCGCAGTATTTT.

In its sample, this clonotype was seen a few times. The chain combines TRBV25-1 with TRBJ2-7; possible D gene TRBD2, 6 bases. The CDR3 is made up of 15 amino acids. Between the trimmed V and J ends, which lost 2 bases and 6 bases, there was a span of 17 bases. Germline lookup yields CDR1 MGHDK and CDR2 SYGVNS. The chain's CDR3 is CASSEPGVFEPEQYF. DNA of the CDR3: TGTGCCAGCAGTGAACCGGGAGTTTTCGAACCCGAGCAGTACTTC.

This clonotype has only a few counts. The chain links TRBV6-4 to TRBJ2-1; D is ambiguous. The CDR3 loop spans 15 amino acids. The V gene lost 0 bases and the J gene lost 2 bases, with 8 bases spanning the gap. CDR1 is MRHNA, CDR2 SNTAGT, per germline. The CDR3: CASSDSRAPYNEQFF. The CDR3 region has the DNA TGTGCCAGCAGTGACTCTAGAGCGCCCTACAATGAGCAGTTCTTC.

In its sample, this clonotype was seen a few times. The chain carries TRBV7-6 and TRBJ2-3, with D unresolved. The CDR3 has 13 residues. The V end was cut by 2 bases, the J end by 5 bases, with 8 bases between. In germline, CDR1 is SGHVS, CDR2 FNYEAQ. The CDR3 nucleotides are TGTGCCAGCAGCTTATGGCCCAAAGATACGCAGTATTTT. Translation gives CASSLWPKDTQYF.

The table lists this clonotype with a few counts. The J gene is TRBJ1-6, the V gene TRBV15; D possibly corresponds to TRBD1 (5 bases). V was trimmed by 0 bases and J by 13 bases, leaving 13 bases between them. The germline CDR1 and CDR2 sequences are LNHNV and YYDKDF (reference sequence). This CDR3 has 14 amino acids. DNA for the CDR3: TGTGCCACCAGCAGAGATGCGGACACTAATCCCCTCCACTTT. Protein product: CATSRDADTNPLHF.

Many counts were recorded for this clonotype. V is TRBV24-1 and J is TRBJ2-1, with 12 bases that match TRBD2. V shed 4 bases, J shed 5 bases, and the junction held 20 bases outside the gene matches. Germline assignment: CDR1 KGHDR and CDR2 SFDVKD. The CDR3 totals 21 residues. CDR3 DNA: TGTGCCACCAGTGAGACCCCTTGGACTAGCGGGAACCCTATGTGGGACAATGAGCAGTTCTTC. Amino acid sequence: CATSETPWTSGNPMWDNEQFF.

V is TRBV24-1 and J is TRBJ2-4, with D uncertain. Per the germline V gene, CDR1 is KGHDR and CDR2 is SFDVKD. CDR3 length equals 17 residues. Between the trimmed V and J ends, which lost 1 base and 3 bases, there was a span of 15 bases. The CDR3 region is CATSDFSDPLGKNIQYF. CDR3 in DNA: TGTGCCACCAGTGATTTTTCAGATCCTCTGGGCAAAAACATTCAGTACTTC.

This clonotype has only a few counts. This rearrangement joins TRBV7-6 to TRBJ2-7; TRBD1 aligns across 9 bases. Trimming at V came to 5 bases and at J to 3 bases, leaving 8 bases not matched to a gene. The germline V gene encodes CDR1 SGHVS and CDR2 FNYEAQ. The CDR3 runs to 15 residues. Here the CDR3 DNA reads TGTGCCAGCAGCGGAGAGGGGACAGGGCGCTACGAGCAGTACTTC. This encodes CASSGEGTGRYEQYF.

The table lists this clonotype with many counts. V is TRBV5-1 and J is TRBJ2-1; weak D call: TRBD2 (5 bases). Trimming stripped 7 bases from V and 7 bases from J, with 9 bases between. Germline CDR1 and CDR2: SGHRS and YFSETQ. This CDR3 contains 11 residues. The CDR3 is CASLSGNEQFF. CDR3 nucleotide sequence: TGCGCCAGCCTCTCGGGGAATGAGCAGTTCTTC.

The chain links TRBV29-1 to TRBJ2-1, with 8 bases lining up with TRBD1. This CDR3 comprises 14 residues. Trimming at V came to 3 bases and at J to 6 bases, leaving 7 bases not matched to a gene. CDR1 and CDR2 (germline): SQVTM, ANQGSEA. DNA of the CDR3: TGCAGCGTTGAGGGTCAGGGGGCGGTCAATGAGCAGTTCTTC. Its translation is CSVEGQGAVNEQFF.

The chain employs TRBV5-6 and TRBJ1-5; D is unresolved. This CDR3 comprises 14 residues. The V and J ends lost 0 bases and 4 bases respectively, with 8 bases between them. Per the germline V gene, CDR1 is SGHDT and CDR2 is YYEEEE. In nucleotides, the CDR3 is TGTGCCAGCAGCTTGGCCACGGGGAATCAGCCCCAGCATTTT. The encoded protein is CASSLATGNQPQHF. Variable domain in full (rest from reference TRBV5-6 and TRBJ1-5): DAGVTQSPTHLIKTRGQQVTLRCSPKSGHDTVSWYQQALGQGPQFIFQYYEEEERQRGNFPDRFSGHQFPNYSSELNVNALLLGDSALYLCASSLATGNQPQHFGDGTRLSIL.

This clonotype has just a few counts. The chain has TRBV9 and TRBJ2-7; D unresolved. CDR3 length: 13 residues. Germline CDR1 reads SGDLS; CDR2 reads YYNGEE. V was clipped by 4 bases and J by 6 bases, with 14 bases between them. CDR3 region: CASSPAQFSEQYF. The CDR3 coding sequence is TGTGCCAGCAGCCCGGCACAGTTCAGCGAGCAGTACTTC. Using reference TRBV9 and TRBJ2-7 for the parts outside the CDR3, the full variable domain is DSGVTQTPKHLITATGQRVTLRCSPRSGDLSVYWYQQSLDQGLQFLIQYYNGEERAKGNILERFSAQQFPDLHSELNLSSLELGDSALYFCASSPAQFSEQYFGPGTRLTVT.

The V call is TRBV11-2, the J call TRBJ2-3; D call uncertain. V was pared by 1 base and J by 3 bases, with 14 bases between. CDR1 SGHAT and CDR2 FQNNGV come from the germline V gene. The CDR3 runs 16 residues. CDR3 residues: CASSLVGSETTDTQYF. DNA for the CDR3: TGTGCCAGCAGCTTAGTCGGTTCAGAGACGACAGATACGCAGTATTTT.